The table lists the clone carrying this T cell receptor (beta chain) with many counts. CDR1 is DFQATT and CDR2 is SNEGSKA in the germline V gene (reference sequence). The V gene lost 3 bases and the J gene lost 1 base, with 14 bases spanning the gap. The CDR3 has 15 amino acids. The data belong to a study of T-cell memory formation after mild COVID-19. cDNA libraries for TCR alpha and TCR beta, carrying sample barcodes and UMIs, came from 5'RACE with constant-segment primers. TCRdb used MiXCR to reprocess the 5' RACE reads, holding one entry per CDR3 protein. The data contain about 210,000 distinct CDR3 sequences, 27% of them singletons.

Sequencing was performed on PBMCs or a T cell subset sorted from them (not recorded which). This TCR was recovered from an adult woman who had mild COVID-19 (a few samples of this study predate the infection). Cell type and time point are not known. The genes are TRBV20-1 and TRBJ2-3, with D perhaps matching TRBD2 (6 bases). CDR3 DNA sequence: TGCAGTGCTAGTCGACGGGAGCAAGGCACAGATACGCAGTATTTT. It encodes CSASRREQGTDTQYF.